This T cell receptor beta chain is from a study of regulatory T cells in long-lasting Graves disease. Background on the study: Disease was considered persistent Graves' disease after over 5 years of antithyroid drugs (with positive TSH receptor antibodies). Notes on the study in general: Among persistent patients, a larger number of public clonotypes were shared (approximately 3,000) than among newly diagnosed patients (more than 850).

With iRepertoire HTBI primers and Arm-PCR of CDR3 regions, TCR beta libraries were built. TCRdb used MiXCR to reprocess the multiplex PCR reads, holding one entry per CDR3 protein. Of about 290,000 distinct CDR3 sequences in the sample, 22% were seen once. The CDR3 is 15 amino acids. Trimming took 7 bases from V and 5 from J; bases not matched to a gene: 6. Germline assignment: CDR1 LNHDA and CDR2 SQIVND (reference sequence). Of note for this clonotype: The antigen remains unidentified.

As to time point: persistent/refractory GD, antithyroid drugs over 5 years with positive TRAb. With RNA extracted from PBMCs as input, the TCR library was made. The chain carries TRBV19 and TRBJ2-2; TRBD2 matches at 11 bases. The receptor was isolated from a female donor with Graves disease. The material was peripheral blood mononuclear cells (PBMCs), obtained when the disease was refractory, from a patient treated with antithyroid drugs. CDR3 sequence (DNA): TGTGCCAGTAAAGCCCTAGCGGGAGGTACCGGGGAGCTGTTTTTT. It translates to CASKALAGGTGELFF.